This T cell receptor beta chain was identified during a study of lymphopenia after photon versus proton radiotherapy. Study-level findings and limits: Survival link was tested only in deceased patients; proton benefit remains a possibility. Larger post-nadir TCR diversity loss correlated inversely with survival in deceased patients. After lymphocyte nadir, photon-treated repertoires showed oligoclonal expansion, especially CD8+ Temra.

The CDR3 spans 16 residues. Germline V gives CDR1 MNHNS, CDR2 SASEGT. With 4 bases removed from V and 4 bases from J, the gap between germline ends came to 19 bases. Profiled with immunoSEQ multiplex PCR; TCRdb holds only in-frame clones, not every one. Seen here are more than 50,000 clones, 80% to 90% observed once, and the top ten hold over 25%. Concerning this clone itself: Its antigen remains unidentified.

The sequences come from peripheral blood, collected from a patient treated with photon-based radiotherapy. The rearrangement links TRBV6-1 to TRBJ1-2; a weak D match, TRBD1 (6 bases). The sequence came from a man over 45 with gastric cancer. The CDR3 is CASSADRNQFIYGYTF. The CDR3 coding sequence is TGTGCCAGCAGTGCCGACAGGAACCAATTTATCTATGGCTACACCTTC.